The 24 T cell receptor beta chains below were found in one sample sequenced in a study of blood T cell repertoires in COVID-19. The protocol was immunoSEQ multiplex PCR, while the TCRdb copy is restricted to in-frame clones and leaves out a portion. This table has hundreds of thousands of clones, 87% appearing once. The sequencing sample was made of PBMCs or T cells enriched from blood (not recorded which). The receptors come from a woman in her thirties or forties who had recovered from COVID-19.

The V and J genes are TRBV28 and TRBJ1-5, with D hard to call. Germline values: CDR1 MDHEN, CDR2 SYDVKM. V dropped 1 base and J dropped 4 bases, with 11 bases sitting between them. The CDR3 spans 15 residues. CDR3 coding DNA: TGTGCCAGCAGTTTATTGGAGGTAGTTAATCAGCCCCAGCATTTT. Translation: CASSLLEVVNQPQHF.

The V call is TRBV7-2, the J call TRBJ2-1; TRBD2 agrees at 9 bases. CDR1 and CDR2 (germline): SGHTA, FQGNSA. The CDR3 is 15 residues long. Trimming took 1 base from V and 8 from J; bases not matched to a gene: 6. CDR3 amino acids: CASSLVGGRVDEQFF. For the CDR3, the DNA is TGTGCCAGCAGCTTAGTGGGCGGGAGGGTCGATGAGCAGTTCTTC.

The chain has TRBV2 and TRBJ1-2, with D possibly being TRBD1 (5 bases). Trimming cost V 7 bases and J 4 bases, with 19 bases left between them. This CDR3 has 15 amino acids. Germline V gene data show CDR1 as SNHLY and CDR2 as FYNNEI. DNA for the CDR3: TGTGCCAGCAAGGAGGGATCACAGGATTTCTATGGCTACACCTTC. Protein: CASKEGSQDFYGYTF.

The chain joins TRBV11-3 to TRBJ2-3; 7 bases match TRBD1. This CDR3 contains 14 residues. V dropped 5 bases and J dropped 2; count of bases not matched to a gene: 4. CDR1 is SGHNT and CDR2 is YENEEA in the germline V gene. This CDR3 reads CASSTGQATDTQYF. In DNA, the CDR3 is TGTGCCAGCAGCACCGGACAGGCCACAGATACGCAGTATTTT.

This chain's CDR3 is CSVEWRDSGANVLTF. As DNA, the CDR3 is TGCAGCGTTGAGTGGCGGGACTCTGGGGCCAACGTCCTGACTTTC. The rearrangement uses TRBV29-1 and TRBJ2-6; D is possibly TRBD2 (6 bases). Germline CDR1 SQVTM, CDR2 ANQGSEA. V lost 3 bases and J 0 bases, leaving 9 bases between the germline ends. The CDR3 consists of 15 residues.

CDR3 nucleotide sequence: TGTGCCAGCACCCGCGGGTCGGGACTAGCGGGAAGCAATGAGCAGTTCTTC. This encodes CASTRGSGLAGSNEQFF. This chain connects TRBV7-8 to TRBJ2-1; TRBD2 matches at 13 bases. V shed 7 bases and J 6 bases; nucleotides not matched to a gene: 12. The CDR3 runs 17 residues. Germline-derived CDR1 and CDR2 are SGHVS and FQNEAQ.

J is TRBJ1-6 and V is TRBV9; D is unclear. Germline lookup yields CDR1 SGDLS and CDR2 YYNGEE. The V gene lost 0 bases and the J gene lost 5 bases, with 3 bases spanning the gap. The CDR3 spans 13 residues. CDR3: CASSVDNNSPLHF. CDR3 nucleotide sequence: TGTGCCAGCAGCGTAGATAATAATTCACCCCTCCACTTT.

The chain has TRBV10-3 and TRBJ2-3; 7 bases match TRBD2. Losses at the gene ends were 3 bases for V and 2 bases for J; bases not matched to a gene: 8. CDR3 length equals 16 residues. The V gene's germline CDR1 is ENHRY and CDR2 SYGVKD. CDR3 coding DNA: TGTGCCATCAGTGATTCGACTAGCAGATACACAGATACGCAGTATTTT. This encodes CAISDSTSRYTDTQYF.

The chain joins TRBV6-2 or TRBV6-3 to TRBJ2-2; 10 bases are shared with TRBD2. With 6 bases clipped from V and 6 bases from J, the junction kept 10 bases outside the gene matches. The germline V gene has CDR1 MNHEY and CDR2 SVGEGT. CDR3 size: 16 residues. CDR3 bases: TGTGCCAGCAGCCTCCTAGCGGGAGTGGGTTCCGGGGAGCTGTTTTTT. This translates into CASSLLAGVGSGELFF.

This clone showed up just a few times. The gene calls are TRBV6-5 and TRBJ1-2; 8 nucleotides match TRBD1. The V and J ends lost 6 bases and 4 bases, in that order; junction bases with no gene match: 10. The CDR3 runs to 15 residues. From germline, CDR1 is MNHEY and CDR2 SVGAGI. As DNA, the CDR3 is TGTGCCAGCAGGTCTATGACAGGGGATGGCTATGGCTACACCTTC. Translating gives CASRSMTGDGYGYTF.

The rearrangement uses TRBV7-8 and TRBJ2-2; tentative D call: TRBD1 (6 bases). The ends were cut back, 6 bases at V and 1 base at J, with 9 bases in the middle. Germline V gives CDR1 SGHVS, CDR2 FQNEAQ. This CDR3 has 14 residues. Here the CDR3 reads CASSRQENTGELFF. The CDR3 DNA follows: TGTGCCAGCAGTCGACAGGAGAACACCGGGGAGCTGTTTTTT.

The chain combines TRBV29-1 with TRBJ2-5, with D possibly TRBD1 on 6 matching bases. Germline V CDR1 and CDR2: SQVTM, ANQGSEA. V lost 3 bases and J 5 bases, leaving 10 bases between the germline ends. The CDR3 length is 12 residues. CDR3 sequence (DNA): TGCAGCGTTGAGTTCGACAGGGAGACCCAGTACTTC. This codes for CSVEFDRETQYF. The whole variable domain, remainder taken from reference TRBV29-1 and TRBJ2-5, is SAVISQKPSRDICQRGTSLTIQCQVDSQVTMMFWYRQQPGQSLTLIATANQGSEATYESGFVIDKFPISRPNLTFSTLTVSNMSPEDSSIYLCSVEFDRETQYFGPGTRLLVL.

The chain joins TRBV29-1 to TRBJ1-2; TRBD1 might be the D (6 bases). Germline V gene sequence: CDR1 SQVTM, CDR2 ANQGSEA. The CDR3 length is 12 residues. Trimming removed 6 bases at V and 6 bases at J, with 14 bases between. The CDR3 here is CSVARDTNGYTF. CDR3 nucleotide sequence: TGCAGCGTCGCCCGGGACACGAATGGCTACACCTTC.

CDR3 sequence (DNA): TGTGCCAGCAGCCTGGGCGGGACCCCTTCCTACGAGCAGTACTTC. Residues: CASSLGGTPSYEQYF. This chain joins TRBV6-2 or TRBV6-3 and TRBJ2-7; perhaps TRBD2 as D (6 bases). Looked up from germline, CDR1 is MNHEY and CDR2 is SVGEGT. With 6 bases removed from V and 1 base from J, the gap between germline ends came to 16 bases. The CDR3 spans 15 residues.

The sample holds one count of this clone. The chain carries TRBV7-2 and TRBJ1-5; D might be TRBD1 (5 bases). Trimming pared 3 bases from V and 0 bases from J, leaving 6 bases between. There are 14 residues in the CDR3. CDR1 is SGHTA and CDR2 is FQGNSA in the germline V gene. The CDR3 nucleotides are TGTGCCAGCAGCTTCGACAGTAGCAATCAGCCCCAGCATTTT. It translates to CASSFDSSNQPQHF. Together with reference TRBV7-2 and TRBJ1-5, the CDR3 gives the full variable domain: GAGVSQSPSNKVTEKGKDVELRCDPISGHTALYWYRQSLGQGLEFLIYFQGNSAPDKSGLPSDRFSAERTGGSVSTLTIQRTQQEDSAVYLCASSFDSSNQPQHFGDGTRLSIL.

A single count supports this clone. As DNA, the CDR3 is TGCGCCAGCAGCCAAGTAGGCGGGACTCAAGCCCACGAGCAGTACTTC. This codes for CASSQVGGTQAHEQYF. The chain recombines TRBV4-1 with TRBJ2-7; weak D call: TRBD2 (6 bases). V lost 1 base to trimming and J lost 5 bases, with 18 bases between them. CDR1 and CDR2 from the germline V gene are MGHRA and YSYEKL. This CDR3 has 16 residues.

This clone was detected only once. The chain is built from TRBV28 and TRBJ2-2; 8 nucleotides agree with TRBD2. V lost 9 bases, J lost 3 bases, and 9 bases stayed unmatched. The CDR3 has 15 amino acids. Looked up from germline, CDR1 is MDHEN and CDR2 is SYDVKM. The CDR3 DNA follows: TGTGCCAGTCTAGAGCGGGAGACGGACACCGGGGAGCTGTTTTTT. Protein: CASLERETDTGELFF.

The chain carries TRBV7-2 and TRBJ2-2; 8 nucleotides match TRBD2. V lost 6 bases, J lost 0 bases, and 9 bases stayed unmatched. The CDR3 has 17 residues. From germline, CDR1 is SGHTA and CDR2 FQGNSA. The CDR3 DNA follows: TGTGCCAGCAGTTTCCCCTCGGGGGGGGCGAACACCGGGGAGCTGTTTTTT. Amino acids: CASSFPSGGANTGELFF.

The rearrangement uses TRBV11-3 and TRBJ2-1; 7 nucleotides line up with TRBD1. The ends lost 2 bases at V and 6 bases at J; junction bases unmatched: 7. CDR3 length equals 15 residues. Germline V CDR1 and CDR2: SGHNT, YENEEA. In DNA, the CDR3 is TGTGCCAGCAGCTTATCCCCGGGACAGCCCAATGAGCAGTTCTTC. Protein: CASSLSPGQPNEQFF.

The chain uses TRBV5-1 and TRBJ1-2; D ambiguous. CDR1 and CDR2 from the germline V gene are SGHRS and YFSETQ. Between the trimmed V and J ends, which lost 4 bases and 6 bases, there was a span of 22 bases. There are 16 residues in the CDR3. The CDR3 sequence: CASSPRTGGSLDGYTF. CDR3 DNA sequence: TGCGCCAGCAGCCCTCGAACTGGAGGGTCCTTGGATGGCTACACCTTC.

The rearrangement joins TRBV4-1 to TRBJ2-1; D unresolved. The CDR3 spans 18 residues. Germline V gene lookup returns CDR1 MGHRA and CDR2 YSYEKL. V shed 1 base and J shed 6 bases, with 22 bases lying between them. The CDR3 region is CASSQVPLRSARFNEQFF. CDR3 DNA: TGCGCCAGCAGCCAAGTCCCCCTCCGGTCGGCCAGGTTCAATGAGCAGTTCTTC.

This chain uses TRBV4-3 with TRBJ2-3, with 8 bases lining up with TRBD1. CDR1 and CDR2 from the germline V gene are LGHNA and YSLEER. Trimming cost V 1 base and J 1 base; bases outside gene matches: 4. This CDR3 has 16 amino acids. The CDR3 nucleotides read TGCGCCAGCAGCCAAGTTCACAGGGGGGGCACAGATACGCAGTATTTT. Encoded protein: CASSQVHRGGTDTQYF.

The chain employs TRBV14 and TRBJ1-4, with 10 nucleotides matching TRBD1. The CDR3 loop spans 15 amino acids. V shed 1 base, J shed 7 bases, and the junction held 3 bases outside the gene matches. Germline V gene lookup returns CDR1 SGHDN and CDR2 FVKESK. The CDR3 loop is CASSQGWTGGEKLFF. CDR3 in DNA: TGTGCCAGCAGCCAAGGATGGACAGGGGGTGAAAAACTGTTTTTT.

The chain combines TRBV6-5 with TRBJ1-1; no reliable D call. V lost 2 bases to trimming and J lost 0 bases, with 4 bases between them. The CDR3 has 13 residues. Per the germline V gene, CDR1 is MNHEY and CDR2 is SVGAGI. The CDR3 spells CASSYELNTEAFF. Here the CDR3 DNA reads TGTGCCAGCAGTTACGAGCTGAACACTGAAGCTTTCTTT.